This T cell receptor beta chain is drawn from a study of OX40 agonist ivuxolimab in advanced cancers. For the study at large: Recorded diagnoses for dose-escalation patients were hepatocellular carcinoma, melanoma, renal cell or head and neck cancer. Study-wide results and limits: Clonal expansion was seen in CD4+ and CD8+ blood T cells by week 6 at 0.1 to 3.0 mg/kg.

Remarks on this clone: Antigen specificity is unknown.

The germline V gene encodes CDR1 GTSNPN and CDR2 SVGIG (reference sequence). V was pared by 0 bases and J by 5 bases, with 11 bases between. The CDR3 covers 14 residues. Method: immunoSEQ multiplex PCR; TCRdb's copy keeps in-frame clones and lacks some. The sample records more than 70,000 clones, 84% being singletons. This clonotype was sampled from an adult with an advanced solid tumor such as melanoma, head and neck, liver or kidney cancer. The V and J genes are TRBV30 and TRBJ2-1; D is unresolved. This specimen consisted of CD4+ or CD8+ T cells sorted from blood, obtained in a trial of the OX40 agonist ivuxolimab. As DNA, the CDR3 is TGTGCCTGGAGTGTGATGGGGAACAACAATGAGCAGTTCTTC. Its translation: CAWSVMGNNNEQFF.